The T cell receptor (beta chain) under discussion was sequenced for a study of tumor-infiltrating lymphocytes in primary liver carcinoma. Across the whole study: The cohort consisted of patients whose primary liver carcinoma was surgically resected. Study findings and constraints: The top-250-clone fraction was significantly higher in tumors than in blood (p = 0.039). Tumor-adjacent and tumor-blood pairs displayed less overlap than did pairs of tumor regions.

The authors took blood RNA from unsorted whole blood and also extracted germline DNA. For this clonotype: Its specificity is not known.

Using a constant-region primer together with ProtoScript II reverse transcriptase, TCR beta cDNA was made from 500 ng of total RNA. Investigators got TCR beta libraries out of three nested multiplex PCR rounds, done with slightly modified ARM-PCR. TCRdb redid the calling of the multiplex PCR reads with MiXCR, one entry per CDR3 protein. The profile shows approximately 330,000 distinct CDR3 sequences, less than 65% of them singletons. This receptor was taken from a man aged 40-49 years with primary liver carcinoma and hepatitis B virus infection. Material: peripheral blood.

This CDR3 reads CASSSYPGGYGYEQYF. The DNA for the CDR3 is TGCGCCAGCAGCTCCTACCCAGGGGGGTATGGCTACGAGCAGTACTTC. V and J are TRBV5-1 and TRBJ2-7, with D maybe TRBD1 (7 bases). V lost 3 bases and J 3 bases, leaving 19 bases between the germline ends. The CDR3 is 16 amino acids. Per germline, CDR1 SGHRS and CDR2 YFSETQ.